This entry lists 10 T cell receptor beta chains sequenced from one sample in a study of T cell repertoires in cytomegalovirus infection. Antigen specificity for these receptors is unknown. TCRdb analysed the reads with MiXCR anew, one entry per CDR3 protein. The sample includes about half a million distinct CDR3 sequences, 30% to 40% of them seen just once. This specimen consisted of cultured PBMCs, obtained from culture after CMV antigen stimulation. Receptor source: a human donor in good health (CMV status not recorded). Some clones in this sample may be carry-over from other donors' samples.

In nucleotides, the CDR3 is TGTGCCAGCAGTCTACCCGGGAGCTCCTACAATGAGCAGTTCTTC. Translating gives CASSLPGSSYNEQFF. The chain carries TRBV12-3 or TRBV12-4 and TRBJ2-1; possible D gene TRBD2, 6 bases. Trimming cost V 5 bases and J 0 bases, with 11 bases left between them. The CDR3 is 15 residues long.

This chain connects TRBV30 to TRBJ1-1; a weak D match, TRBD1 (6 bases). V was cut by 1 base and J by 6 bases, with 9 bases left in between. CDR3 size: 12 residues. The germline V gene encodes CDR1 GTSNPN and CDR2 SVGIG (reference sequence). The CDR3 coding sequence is TGTGCCTGGAGTGGGGGGCTCGCTGAAGCTTTCTTT. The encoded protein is CAWSGGLAEAFF.

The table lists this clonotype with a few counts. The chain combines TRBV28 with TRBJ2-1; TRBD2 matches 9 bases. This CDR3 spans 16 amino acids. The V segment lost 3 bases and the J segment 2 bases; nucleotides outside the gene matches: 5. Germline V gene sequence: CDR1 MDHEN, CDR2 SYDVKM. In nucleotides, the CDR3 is TGTGCCAGCAGTTTCGTTAGCGGGAGCGCCTACAATGAGCAGTTCTTC. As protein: CASSFVSGSAYNEQFF.

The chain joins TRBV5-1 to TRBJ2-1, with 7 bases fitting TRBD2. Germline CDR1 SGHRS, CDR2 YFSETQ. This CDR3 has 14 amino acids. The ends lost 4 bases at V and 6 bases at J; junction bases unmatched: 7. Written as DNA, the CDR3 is TGCGCCAGCAGCGGGCGACTAGCACCCAATGAGCAGTTCTTC. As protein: CASSGRLAPNEQFF.

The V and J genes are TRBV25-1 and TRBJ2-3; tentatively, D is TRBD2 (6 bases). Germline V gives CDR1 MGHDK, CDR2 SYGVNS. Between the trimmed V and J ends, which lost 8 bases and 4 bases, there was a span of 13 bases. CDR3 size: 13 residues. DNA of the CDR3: TGTGCCAGCGGGGACTGGACTTCAGATACGCAGTATTTT. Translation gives CASGDWTSDTQYF.

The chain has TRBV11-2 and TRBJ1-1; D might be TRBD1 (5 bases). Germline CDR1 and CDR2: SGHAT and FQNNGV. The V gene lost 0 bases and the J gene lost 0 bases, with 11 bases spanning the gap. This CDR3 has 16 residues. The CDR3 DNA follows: TGTGCCAGCAGCTTAGAAGCAGGACATATGAACACTGAAGCTTTCTTT. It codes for CASSLEAGHMNTEAFF. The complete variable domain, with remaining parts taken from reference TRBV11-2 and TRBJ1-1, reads EAGVAQSPRYKIIEKRQSVAFWCNPISGHATLYWYQQILGQGPKLLIQFQNNGVVDDSQLPKDRFSAERLKGVDSTLKIQPAKLEDSAVYLCASSLEAGHMNTEAFFGQGTRLTVV.

The CDR3 here is CASSAGTSLQETQYF. CDR3 in DNA: TGTGCCAGCAGCGCCGGGACTAGTTTACAAGAGACCCAGTACTTC. The gene calls are TRBV7-9 and TRBJ2-5; 8 bases are a match to TRBD2. Per germline, CDR1 SEHNR and CDR2 FQNEAQ (reference sequence). The CDR3 is made up of 15 amino acids. Trimming removed 5 bases from V and 2 bases from J; junction bases left unmatched: 7.

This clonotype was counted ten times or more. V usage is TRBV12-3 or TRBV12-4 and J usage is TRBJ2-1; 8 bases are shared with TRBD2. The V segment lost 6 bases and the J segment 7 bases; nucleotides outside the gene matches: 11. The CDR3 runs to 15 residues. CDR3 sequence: CASSSGTRAWNEQFF. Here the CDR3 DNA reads TGTGCCAGCAGCTCCGGGACTAGGGCCTGGAATGAGCAGTTCTTC.

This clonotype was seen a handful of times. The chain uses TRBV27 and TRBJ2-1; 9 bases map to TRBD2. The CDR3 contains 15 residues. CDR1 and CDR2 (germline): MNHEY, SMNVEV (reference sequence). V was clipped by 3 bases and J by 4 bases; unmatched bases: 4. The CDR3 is CASSFVTSGYNEQFF. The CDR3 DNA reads TGTGCCAGCAGTTTCGTGACTAGCGGATACAATGAGCAGTTCTTC.

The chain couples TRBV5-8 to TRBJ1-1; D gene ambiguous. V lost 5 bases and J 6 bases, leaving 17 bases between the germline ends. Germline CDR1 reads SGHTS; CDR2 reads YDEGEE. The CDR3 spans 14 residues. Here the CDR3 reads CASRQGARTSEAFF. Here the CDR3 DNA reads TGTGCCAGCAGGCAAGGAGCAAGGACCTCTGAAGCTTTCTTT.